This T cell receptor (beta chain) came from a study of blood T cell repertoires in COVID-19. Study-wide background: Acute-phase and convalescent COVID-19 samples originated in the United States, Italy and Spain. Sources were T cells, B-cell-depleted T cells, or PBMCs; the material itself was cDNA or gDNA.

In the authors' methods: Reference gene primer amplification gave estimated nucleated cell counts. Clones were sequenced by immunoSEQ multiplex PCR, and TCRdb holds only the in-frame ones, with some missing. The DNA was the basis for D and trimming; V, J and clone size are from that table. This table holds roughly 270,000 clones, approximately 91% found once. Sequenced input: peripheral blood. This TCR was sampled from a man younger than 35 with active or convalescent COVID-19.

In DNA, the CDR3 is TGTGCCAGCAGTGAAGTCGGACCGGGGTACGAGCAGTACTTC. It translates to CASSEVGPGYEQYF. The V call is TRBV6-1, the J call TRBJ2-7, with D possibly matching TRBD2 (5 bases). Germline V gene sequence: CDR1 MNHNS, CDR2 SASEGT. The V gene lost 1 base and the J gene lost 4 bases, with 11 bases spanning the gap. The CDR3 covers 14 residues.